A single sample is the source of the 17 T cell receptor beta chains below, sequenced in a study of T cells in localized non-small cell lung cancer. The table came from immunoSEQ multiplex PCR; TCRdb's copy has only in-frame clones and leaves some out. The data hold approximately 140,000 clones, with more than 70% observed a single time. This material consisted of peripheral blood, taken before any cancer treatment. Receptors originate from a female donor over 55 with stage I lung adenocarcinoma.

This clone was seen a few times. J is TRBJ1-2 and V is TRBV5-1; D is unclear. The CDR3 loop spans 13 amino acids. The germline V gene has CDR1 SGHRS and CDR2 YFSETQ. Trimming took 8 bases from V and 4 from J, leaving 15 bases between them. The CDR3 here is CASSPPGVYGYTF. The CDR3 DNA follows: TGCGCCAGTTCCCCACCAGGCGTCTATGGCTACACCTTC. Full variable domain (outside the CDR3, taken from reference TRBV5-1 and TRBJ1-2): KAGVTQTPRYLIKTRGQQVTLSCSPISGHRSVSWYQQTPGQGLQFLFEYFSETQRNKGNFPGRFSGRQFSNSRSEMNVSTLELGDSALYLCASSPPGVYGYTFGSGTRLTVV.

CDR3 DNA: TGTGCCAGCAGCGTAGCGGGGGGTAACTACGAGCAGTACTTC. It yields the protein CASSVAGGNYEQYF. The J gene is TRBJ2-7, the V gene TRBV9, with TRBD2 identical over 7 bases. CDR3 length equals 14 residues. Germline CDR1 is SGDLS and CDR2 is YYNGEE. The J segment lost 3 bases and the V segment lost 0 bases, leaving 3 bases of the junction unmatched.

This chain links TRBV15 with TRBJ2-3; D is perhaps TRBD2 (5 bases). The CDR3 is 14 amino acids. Trimming pared 6 bases from V and 8 bases from J, leaving 18 bases between. The germline V gene encodes CDR1 LNHNV and CDR2 YYDKDF (reference sequence). This CDR3 is CATSIGLADGTQYF. The CDR3, as DNA: TGTGCCACCAGTATAGGGCTAGCTGACGGTACGCAGTATTTT.

This clone was found a few times. CDR3 in DNA: TGCAGCGGTAGGGGGGGTACGAACTCTGGAAACACCATATATTTT. This translates into CSGRGGTNSGNTIYF. This chain links TRBV29-1 with TRBJ1-3; a weak D match, TRBD1 (6 bases). This CDR3 comprises 15 residues. The germline V and J ends were trimmed by 7 bases and 0 bases, with 16 bases remaining between them. Germline values: CDR1 SQVTM, CDR2 ANQGSEA. The variable domain in full, completed from reference TRBV29-1 and TRBJ1-3, reads SAVISQKPSRDICQRGTSLTIQCQVDSQVTMMFWYRQQPGQSLTLIATANQGSEATYESGFVIDKFPISRPNLTFSTLTVSNMSPEDSSIYLCSGRGGTNSGNTIYFGEGSWLTVV.

The rearrangement links TRBV30 to TRBJ1-5; TRBD1 matches 10 bases. This CDR3 region has 15 residues. V was pared by 2 bases and J by 4 bases, with 5 bases of the junction left unmatched. Germline V gives CDR1 GTSNPN, CDR2 SVGIG (reference sequence). As DNA, the CDR3 is TGTGCCTGGAGTCCGACAGGGGGCCTTAATCAGCCCCAGCATTTT. This codes for CAWSPTGGLNQPQHF.

The chain joins TRBV11-2 to TRBJ2-7; D is undetermined. The germline V gene encodes CDR1 SGHAT and CDR2 FQNNGV. The V end lost 10 bases, the J end lost 1 base, and 8 bases lay between the germline ends. The CDR3 contains 11 residues. The CDR3 region has the DNA TGTGCCACCACCGGGTCCTACGAGCAGTACTTC. Translation gives CATTGSYEQYF.

The CDR3: CASSRGRTNTEAFF. The CDR3 coding sequence is TGTGCCAGCAGTCGCGGACGGACGAACACTGAAGCTTTCTTT. V usage is TRBV6-5 and J usage is TRBJ1-1; no clear D gene. The V and J ends lost 5 bases and 1 base respectively, with 11 bases between them. The CDR3 has 14 amino acids. CDR1 and CDR2 (germline): MNHEY, SVGAGI.

This sequence joins TRBV5-4 and TRBJ2-5, with D perhaps matching TRBD2 (5 bases). The V gene's germline CDR1 is SGHNT and CDR2 YYREEE (reference sequence). This CDR3 contains 15 residues. V gave up 0 bases and J gave up 6 bases, with 15 bases separating them. In DNA form, the CDR3 reads TGTGCCAGCAGCTTGGTGGAGGTGAAGGACCAGACCCAGTACTTC. It encodes CASSLVEVKDQTQYF.

In its sample, this clone was seen once. This chain uses TRBV11-2 with TRBJ2-1; 7 positions match TRBD1. Germline CDR1 is SGHAT and CDR2 is FQNNGV. This CDR3 contains 15 residues. V lost 6 bases to trimming and J lost 7 bases; unmatched junction nucleotides: 12. The CDR3: CASSQGKGARNEQFF. In nucleotides, the CDR3 is TGTGCCAGCAGTCAAGGGAAGGGGGCAAGGAATGAGCAGTTCTTC.

V usage is TRBV5-1 and J usage is TRBJ2-1; D is possibly TRBD1 (6 bases). The length of the CDR3 is 15 residues. Between the trimmed V and J ends, which lost 4 bases and 5 bases, there was a span of 16 bases. Germline CDR1 and CDR2: SGHRS and YFSETQ. In DNA form, the CDR3 reads TGCGCCAGCAGCGCCGGGGCACAGGGCCACAATGAGCAGTTCTTC. This encodes CASSAGAQGHNEQFF. Full variable domain (outside the CDR3, taken from reference TRBV5-1 and TRBJ2-1): KAGVTQTPRYLIKTRGQQVTLSCSPISGHRSVSWYQQTPGQGLQFLFEYFSETQRNKGNFPGRFSGRQFSNSRSEMNVSTLELGDSALYLCASSAGAQGHNEQFFGPGTRLTVL.

This clone has just a few counts. This chain joins TRBV28 and TRBJ1-3; no reliable D call. V was clipped by 1 base and J by 1 base, with 11 bases between them. CDR1 is MDHEN, CDR2 SYDVKM, per germline. This CDR3 has 16 amino acids. The CDR3 loop reads CASSLFLRQSGNTIYF. CDR3 nucleotides: TGTGCCAGCAGTTTATTCCTCCGGCAGTCTGGAAACACCATATATTTT. Full variable domain (missing parts from reference TRBV28 and TRBJ1-3): DVKVTQSSRYLVKRTGEKVFLECVQDMDHENMFWYRQDPGLGLRLIYFSYDVKMKEKGDIPEGYSVSREKKERFSLILESASTNQTSMYLCASSLFLRQSGNTIYFGEGSWLTVV.

This clone has a single count. The chain uses TRBV18 and TRBJ1-5, with TRBD1 matching 7 bases. V gave up 4 bases and J gave up 4 bases; unmatched junction bases: 13. The CDR3 loop spans 17 amino acids. Looked up from germline, CDR1 is KGHSH and CDR2 is LQKENI. CDR3 nucleotide sequence: TGTGCCAGCTCACATCCTAAGGGGGCAAGTCGGAATCAGCCCCAGCATTTT. Its protein is CASSHPKGASRNQPQHF.

The V gene is TRBV9, the J gene TRBJ2-1; TRBD2 matches 7 bases. There are 15 residues in the CDR3. V lost 3 bases and J lost 9; bases outside the gene matches: 12. Per germline, CDR1 SGDLS and CDR2 YYNGEE. CDR3 DNA: TGTGCCAGCAGCGGCGGGACTAACCAGTTAAGTGAGCAGTTCTTC. Protein product: CASSGGTNQLSEQFF.

V usage is TRBV10-3 and J usage is TRBJ2-5, with D perhaps TRBD2 (7 bases). The V end was cut by 7 bases, the J end by 4 bases, with 13 bases between. Per germline, CDR1 ENHRY and CDR2 SYGVKD. The CDR3 covers 13 residues. CDR3 protein: CAIKGGTGETQYF. The CDR3, as DNA: TGTGCCATCAAGGGGGGGACCGGAGAGACCCAGTACTTC.

V gene TRBV14 combines with J gene TRBJ2-7; 7 bases map to TRBD2. The length of the CDR3 is 15 residues. The V gene's germline CDR1 is SGHDN and CDR2 FVKESK. The V gene end was trimmed by 0 bases and the J gene end by 6 bases; junction bases not matched to a gene: 8. The CDR3 DNA follows: TGTGCCAGCAGCCAAGAAGAAGCGGGGTGGTCCGAGCAGTACTTC. It translates to CASSQEEAGWSEQYF.

This chain joins TRBV10-1 and TRBJ2-3, with D possibly being TRBD1 or TRBD2 (5 bases each). The CDR3 has 15 residues. CDR1 and CDR2 (germline): WNHNN, SYGVQD (reference sequence). Between the trimmed V and J ends, which lost 4 bases and 0 bases, there was a span of 11 bases. CDR3 in amino acids: CASSGRGGSTDTQYF. The CDR3 bases are TGCGCCAGCAGTGGCCGGGGCGGTAGCACAGATACGCAGTATTTT.

The sample holds a few counts of this clone. The chain links TRBV11-2 to TRBJ2-1; 12 nucleotides align to TRBD1. Germline loops: CDR1 SGHAT, CDR2 FQNNGV. V trimming: 6 bases; J trimming: 8 bases; junction bases outside the gene matches: 5. The CDR3 has 14 residues. The CDR3 bases are TGTGCCAGCAGGCGGGACAGGGGGCATGATGAGCAGTTCTTC. Encoded protein: CASRRDRGHDEQFF.